These T cell receptor beta chains were read from a single sample in a study of blood T cell repertoires in COVID-19. Assay: immunoSEQ multiplex PCR; the TCRdb copy retains only in-frame clones and omits some. The table shows 140,000 or so clones, with 84% occurring only once. Sequenced: peripheral blood. The receptors derive from a man aged 25 to 40 with COVID-19, enrolled during active disease. The CDR3 runs from the conserved cysteine through the conserved F or W. The D gene is left open where the match is weak. Part of the rows lack a size; the others show once, few, many or a class for expanded clones.

DNA	CDR3	V	J	D	size
TGCGCCAGCAGCCAACTCGCCATTAGTCGCGGCTACACCTTC	CASSQLAISRGYTF	TRBV4-1	TRBJ1-2	-	-
TGTGCCAGCAGTTTATTACTTAGAACCTACGAGCAGTACTTC	CASSLLLRTYEQYF	TRBV28	TRBJ2-7	-	-
TGTGCCATCAGTGATGTAGCGGGAGGGTTTGATGAGCAGTTCTTC	CAISDVAGGFDEQFF	TRBV10-3	TRBJ2-1	TRBD2	-
TGTGCCAGCAGCGTCGGACAGGGTGAGCAGTACTTC	CASSVGQGEQYF	TRBV12-3/TRBV12-4	TRBJ2-7	TRBD1	many
TGTGCCCGTAGTACTAGTTCAGAGACCCAGTACTTC	CARSTSSETQYF	TRBV30	TRBJ2-5	-	-
TGTGCCAGCAGCAAAGGGGGGGTGGCCTACCAAGAGACCCAGTACTTC	CASSKGGVAYQETQYF	TRBV21-1	TRBJ2-5	-	-
TGTGCCACCCTACGTGCGCTCAATGAGCAGTTCTTC	CATLRALNEQFF	TRBV6-5	TRBJ2-1	-	-
TGTGCCAGCAGAGGACAGCAGGATCGCTACGAGCAGTACTTC	CASRGQQDRYEQYF	TRBV28	TRBJ2-7	-	-
TGTGCCAGCAGCGCGTCCCCTGCAGGGGGTATCCGCAATTCACCCCTCCACTTT	CASSASPAGGIRNSPLHF	TRBV9	TRBJ1-6	TRBD1	-
TGCAGCGCCGAGACAGCATACGAGCAGTACTTC	CSAETAYEQYF	TRBV29-1	TRBJ2-7	-	-
TGTGCCAGCAGCGTAGTGGGACAGGAAGAGGAGACCCAGTACTTC	CASSVVGQEEETQYF	TRBV9	TRBJ2-5	TRBD1	-
TGTGCCAGCAGTGAAGCGTCTGGGAGGGCTGGCTACACCTTC	CASSEASGRAGYTF	TRBV2	TRBJ1-2	-	-